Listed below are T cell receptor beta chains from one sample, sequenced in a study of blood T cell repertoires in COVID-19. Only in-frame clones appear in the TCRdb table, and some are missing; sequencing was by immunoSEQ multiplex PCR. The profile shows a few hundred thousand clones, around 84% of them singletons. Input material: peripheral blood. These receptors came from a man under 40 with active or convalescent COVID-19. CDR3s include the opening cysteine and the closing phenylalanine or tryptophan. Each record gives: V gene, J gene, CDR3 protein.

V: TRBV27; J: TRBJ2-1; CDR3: CASSSIAGGLSLSSYNEQFF
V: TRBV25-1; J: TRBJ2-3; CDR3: CASQGAYSDTQYF
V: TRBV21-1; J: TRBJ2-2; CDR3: CASLRQGANAGELFF
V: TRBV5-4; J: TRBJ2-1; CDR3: CASRGTSASYNEQFF
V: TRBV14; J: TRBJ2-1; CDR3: CASSQSDGAEFYNEQFF
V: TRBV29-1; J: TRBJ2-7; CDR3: CSVGTRGRGTYEQYF
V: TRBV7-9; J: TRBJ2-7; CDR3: CASSLWGDEQYF
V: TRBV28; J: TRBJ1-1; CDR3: CASSLSRGKYTEAFF
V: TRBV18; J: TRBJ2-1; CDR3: CASSPDREGSEFF
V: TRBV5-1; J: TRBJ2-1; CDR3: CASSLSAGGDNEQFF
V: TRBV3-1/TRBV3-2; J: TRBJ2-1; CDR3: CASSQGRGFLSRAYNEQFF
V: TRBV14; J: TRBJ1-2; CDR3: CASSRFGTGVSGYTF
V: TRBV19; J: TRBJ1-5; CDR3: CASSTIAGGNQPQHF
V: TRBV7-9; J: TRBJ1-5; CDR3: CASSLSGRPYQPQHF
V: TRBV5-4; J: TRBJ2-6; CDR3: CASSLSATGAGANVLTF
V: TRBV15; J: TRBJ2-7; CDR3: CATSREQNLGEQYF
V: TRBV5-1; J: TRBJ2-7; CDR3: CASSFDSGRYEQYF
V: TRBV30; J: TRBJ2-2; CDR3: CAWSRAGTANTGELFF
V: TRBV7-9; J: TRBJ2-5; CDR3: CASSPWGMGHAQETQYF
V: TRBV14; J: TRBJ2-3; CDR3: CASSQSGTGLSDTQYF
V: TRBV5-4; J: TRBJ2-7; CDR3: CASRPGLAAYEQYF
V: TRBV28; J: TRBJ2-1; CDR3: CASNPSLAPSVQFF
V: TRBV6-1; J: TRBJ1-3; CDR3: CASSAGPILSGNTIYF
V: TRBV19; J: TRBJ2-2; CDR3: CASSILRAGGNTGELFF
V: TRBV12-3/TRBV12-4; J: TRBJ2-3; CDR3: CASSTGDTQYF
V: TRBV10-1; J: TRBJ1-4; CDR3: CASSDPGQSEKLFF
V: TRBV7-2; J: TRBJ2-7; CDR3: CASSLATSPGEQYF
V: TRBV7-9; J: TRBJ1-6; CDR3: CASSSTRGSSPLHF
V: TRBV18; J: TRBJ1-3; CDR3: CASSPGRQAGNTIYF
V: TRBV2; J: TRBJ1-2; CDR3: CASSSGTDYGYTF
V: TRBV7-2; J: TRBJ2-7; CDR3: CASSLEGLGEQYF
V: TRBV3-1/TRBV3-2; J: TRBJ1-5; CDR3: CASSQRSQAQPQHF
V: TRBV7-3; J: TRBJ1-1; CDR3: CASSRRQGSEAFF
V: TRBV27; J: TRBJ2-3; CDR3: CASSSTSATQYF
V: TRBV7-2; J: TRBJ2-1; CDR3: CASNLAGGYNEQFF
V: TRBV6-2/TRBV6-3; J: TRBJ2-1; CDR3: CASTPPRAGYNEQFF
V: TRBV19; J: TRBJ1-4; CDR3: CASSSASGADEKLFF
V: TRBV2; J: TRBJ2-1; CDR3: CASKSSGGLNLVSEQFF
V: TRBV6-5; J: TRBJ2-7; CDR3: CASSYSFGQGAGEQYF
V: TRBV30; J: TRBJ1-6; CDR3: CAWRAGQGGSPLHF
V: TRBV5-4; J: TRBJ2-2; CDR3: CASSPQGVGTGELFF
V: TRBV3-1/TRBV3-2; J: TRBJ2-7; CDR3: CASSHEDRDSYEQYF
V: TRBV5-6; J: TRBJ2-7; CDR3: CASSLVGQGAGEQYF
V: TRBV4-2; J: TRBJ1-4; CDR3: CASSRDRQNEKLFF
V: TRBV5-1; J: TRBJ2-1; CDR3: CASSLVSAGNNEQFF
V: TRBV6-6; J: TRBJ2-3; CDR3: CASSYRASLDTQYF
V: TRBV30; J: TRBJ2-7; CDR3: CAWSVPGGYEQYF
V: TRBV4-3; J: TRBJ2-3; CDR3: CASSPKGTDTQYF
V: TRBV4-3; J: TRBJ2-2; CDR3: CASSHRTGVNTGELFF
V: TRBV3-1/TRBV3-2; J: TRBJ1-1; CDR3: CASSQLNYSCTEAFF
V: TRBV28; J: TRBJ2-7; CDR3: CASRSPRAGIRYEQYF
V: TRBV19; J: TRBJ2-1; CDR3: CASHWGYEQFF
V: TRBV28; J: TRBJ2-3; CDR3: CASTPRGQGVPSTDTQYF